This is a list of T cell receptor beta chains from one sample in a study of OX40 agonist ivuxolimab in advanced cancers. This table comes from immunoSEQ multiplex PCR, and its TCRdb copy is limited to in-frame clones, with some not included. The sample has 50,000 to 70,000 clones; roughly 83% are singletons. This material consisted of CD4+ or CD8+ T cells sorted from blood, taken in a trial of the OX40 agonist ivuxolimab. The receptors originated from an adult with an advanced solid tumor such as melanoma, head and neck, liver or kidney cancer. Both conserved end residues are part of each CDR3. D genes are given only for firm matches. Size values are once, few and many counts, or a class for expanded clones, and some rows have none.

CDR3 protein: CASSLTQGRELFF; CDR3 DNA: TGTGCCAGCAGCTTGACCCAGGGACGGGAGCTGTTTTTT; CDR3 length: 13; J gene: TRBJ2-2; D gene: .; V gene: TRBV11-1; clone size: once
CDR3 protein: CASSLGVQAGQPQHF; CDR3 DNA: TGCGCCAGCAGCTTGGGAGTACAGGCGGGTCAGCCCCAGCATTTT; CDR3 length: 15; J gene: TRBJ1-5; D gene: .; V gene: TRBV5-1; clone size: .
CDR3 protein: CASSQASGQDYSPLHF; CDR3 DNA: TGTGCCAGCAGCCAAGCTTCCGGACAGGACTATTCACCCCTCCACTTT; CDR3 length: 16; J gene: TRBJ1-6; D gene: TRBD1; V gene: TRBV4-2; clone size: .
CDR3 protein: CASSQPDRGNTEAFF; CDR3 DNA: TGTGCCAGTAGCCAACCGGACAGGGGGAACACTGAAGCTTTCTTT; CDR3 length: 15; J gene: TRBJ1-1; D gene: TRBD1; V gene: TRBV19; clone size: .
CDR3 protein: CASTPGQRYGYTF; CDR3 DNA: TGTGCCAGCACCCCGGGACAGAGGTATGGCTACACCTTC; CDR3 length: 13; J gene: TRBJ1-2; D gene: TRBD1; V gene: TRBV28; clone size: .
CDR3 protein: CASSPAQGADYGYTF; CDR3 DNA: TGTGCCAGCAGCCCCGCACAGGGGGCGGACTATGGCTACACCTTC; CDR3 length: 15; J gene: TRBJ1-2; D gene: TRBD1; V gene: TRBV6-1; clone size: .
CDR3 protein: CASSLIPRSTTGELFF; CDR3 DNA: TGTGCCAGCAGCTTAATTCCGCGGTCTACGACCGGGGAGCTGTTTTTT; CDR3 length: 16; J gene: TRBJ2-2; D gene: .; V gene: TRBV7-3; clone size: .
CDR3 protein: CASSQLQGQSAAFF; CDR3 DNA: TGTGCCAGCAGCCAATTACAGGGACAGTCAGCGGCTTTCTTT; CDR3 length: 14; J gene: TRBJ1-1; D gene: TRBD1; V gene: TRBV16; clone size: .
CDR3 protein: CASSQFAAGGRTDTQYF; CDR3 DNA: TGTGCCAGCAGCCAATTCGCAGCGGGGGGGCGCACAGATACGCAGTATTTT; CDR3 length: 17; J gene: TRBJ2-3; D gene: TRBD2; V gene: TRBV4-2; clone size: .
CDR3 protein: CASSPGTDYEQYF; CDR3 DNA: TGTGCCAGCAGTCCCGGGACAGATTACGAGCAGTACTTC; CDR3 length: 13; J gene: TRBJ2-7; D gene: TRBD1; V gene: TRBV28; clone size: .
CDR3 protein: CASSLVNSPLHF; CDR3 DNA: TGTGCCAGCAGCTTGGTCAATTCACCCCTCCACTTT; CDR3 length: 12; J gene: TRBJ1-6; D gene: .; V gene: TRBV7-2; clone size: once
CDR3 protein: CASSLEEGETQYF; CDR3 DNA: TGTGCCAGCAGCCTGGAAGAGGGGGAGACCCAGTACTTC; CDR3 length: 13; J gene: TRBJ2-5; D gene: .; V gene: TRBV27; clone size: .
CDR3 protein: CASSLAVLSPEAFF; CDR3 DNA: TGTGCCAGCAGCTTGGCAGTTCTGTCTCCTGAAGCTTTCTTT; CDR3 length: 14; J gene: TRBJ1-1; D gene: .; V gene: TRBV5-5; clone size: .
CDR3 protein: CASSYTDGAETQYF; CDR3 DNA: TGTGCCAGCAGTTACACGGACGGTGCGGAGACCCAGTACTTC; CDR3 length: 14; J gene: TRBJ2-5; D gene: .; V gene: TRBV6-5; clone size: .
CDR3 protein: CASSPRGPTEAFF; CDR3 DNA: TGTGCCAGCTCACCAAGGGGCCCGACTGAAGCTTTCTTT; CDR3 length: 13; J gene: TRBJ1-1; D gene: .; V gene: TRBV18; clone size: few
CDR3 protein: CASSVRAGTVNSPLHF; CDR3 DNA: TGTGCCAGCAGCGTAAGAGCCGGGACAGTGAACTCACCCCTCCACTTT; CDR3 length: 16; J gene: TRBJ1-6; D gene: TRBD1; V gene: TRBV9; clone size: .
CDR3 protein: CASSHLLGPKDTQYF; CDR3 DNA: TGCGCCAGCAGCCACTTACTAGGACCTAAAGATACGCAGTATTTT; CDR3 length: 15; J gene: TRBJ2-3; D gene: .; V gene: TRBV4-1; clone size: .
CDR3 protein: CASSEKTGFRTEAFF; CDR3 DNA: TGTGCCAGCAGTGAAAAAACCGGGTTCCGCACTGAAGCTTTCTTT; CDR3 length: 15; J gene: TRBJ1-1; D gene: .; V gene: TRBV25-1; clone size: .
CDR3 protein: CATRYYGYTF; CDR3 DNA: TGTGCCACCAGGTACTATGGCTACACCTTC; CDR3 length: 10; J gene: TRBJ1-2; D gene: .; V gene: TRBV28; clone size: few
CDR3 protein: CASRRDSGTDTQYF; CDR3 DNA: TGTGCCAGCAGGCGGGACAGCGGCACAGATACGCAGTATTTT; CDR3 length: 14; J gene: TRBJ2-3; D gene: .; V gene: TRBV6-4; clone size: few
CDR3 protein: CASSLGPAPASYNEQFF; CDR3 DNA: TGTGCCAGCAGCTTAGGGCCCGCCCCGGCTTCCTACAATGAGCAGTTCTTC; CDR3 length: 17; J gene: TRBJ2-1; D gene: .; V gene: TRBV7-6; clone size: once
CDR3 protein: CASSRAGAYGYTF; CDR3 DNA: TGTGCCAGCAGTCGCGCGGGCGCCTATGGCTACACCTTC; CDR3 length: 13; J gene: TRBJ1-2; D gene: .; V gene: TRBV7-8; clone size: .
CDR3 protein: CASSEPGGPTGTQYF; CDR3 DNA: TGTGCCAGCAGTGAACCCGGGGGCCCGACCGGGACCCAGTACTTC; CDR3 length: 15; J gene: TRBJ2-5; D gene: .; V gene: TRBV6-1; clone size: .
CDR3 protein: CASSLGGEYNEQFF; CDR3 DNA: TGCGCCAGCAGCTTGGGGGGCGAATACAATGAGCAGTTCTTC; CDR3 length: 14; J gene: TRBJ2-1; D gene: .; V gene: TRBV5-1; clone size: .
CDR3 protein: CASSVGGTENSPLHF; CDR3 DNA: TGTGCCAGCAGCGTAGGAGGTACAGAAAATTCACCCCTCCACTTT; CDR3 length: 15; J gene: TRBJ1-6; D gene: .; V gene: TRBV9; clone size: few
CDR3 protein: CASSLDRGGPNSPLHF; CDR3 DNA: TGTGCCAGTAGTCTCGACAGGGGGGGACCCAATTCACCCCTCCACTTT; CDR3 length: 16; J gene: TRBJ1-6; D gene: TRBD1; V gene: TRBV19; clone size: .
CDR3 protein: CASRLDTSREKLFF; CDR3 DNA: TGTGCCAGCAGACTCGACACCTCCAGGGAAAAACTGTTTTTT; CDR3 length: 14; J gene: TRBJ1-4; D gene: .; V gene: TRBV6-5; clone size: .
CDR3 protein: CASSVQHGHEQYF; CDR3 DNA: TGTGCCAGCAGCGTTCAACATGGCCACGAGCAGTACTTC; CDR3 length: 13; J gene: TRBJ2-7; D gene: .; V gene: TRBV9; clone size: .
CDR3 protein: CASSVSGVHDFSYEQYF; CDR3 DNA: TGTGCCAGCAGTGTCTCGGGGGTTCACGATTTCTCCTACGAGCAGTACTTC; CDR3 length: 17; J gene: TRBJ2-7; D gene: .; V gene: TRBV6-1; clone size: .
CDR3 protein: CASSISGASSYNEQFF; CDR3 DNA: TGTGCCAGCAGCATTAGCGGGGCCTCCTCCTACAATGAGCAGTTCTTC; CDR3 length: 16; J gene: TRBJ2-1; D gene: TRBD2; V gene: TRBV11-2; clone size: .
CDR3 protein: CASSFRNVVETQYF; CDR3 DNA: TGTGCCAGCAGTTTTAGGAACGTTGTAGAGACCCAGTACTTC; CDR3 length: 14; J gene: TRBJ2-5; D gene: .; V gene: TRBV28; clone size: .
CDR3 protein: CASLPQRDSPLHF; CDR3 DNA: TGTGCCAGCTTACCCCAACGGGATTCACCCCTCCACTTT; CDR3 length: 13; J gene: TRBJ1-6; D gene: .; V gene: TRBV2; clone size: .
CDR3 protein: CASSRQGPGELFF; CDR3 DNA: TGTGCCAGCAGTAGACAGGGCCCCGGGGAGCTGTTTTTT; CDR3 length: 13; J gene: TRBJ2-2; D gene: TRBD1; V gene: TRBV25-1; clone size: once
CDR3 protein: CASSLGHARGIGQYF; CDR3 DNA: TGTGCCAGCAGCCTGGGACACGCGAGAGGGATTGGGCAGTACTTC; CDR3 length: 15; J gene: TRBJ2-5; D gene: .; V gene: TRBV28; clone size: .
CDR3 protein: CASSIGQGRNQPQHF; CDR3 DNA: TGTGCCAGTAGTATTGGACAGGGCCGCAATCAGCCCCAGCATTTT; CDR3 length: 15; J gene: TRBJ1-5; D gene: TRBD1; V gene: TRBV19; clone size: few
CDR3 protein: CASSQDFSGLAGGGETQYF; CDR3 DNA: TGCGCCAGCAGCCAAGATTTCTCGGGACTAGCGGGGGGTGGTGAGACCCAGTACTTC; CDR3 length: 19; J gene: TRBJ2-5; D gene: TRBD2; V gene: TRBV4-1; clone size: .
CDR3 protein: CASSLGQGKKLFF; CDR3 DNA: TGTGCCAGCAGTTTGGGTCAGGGTAAAAAACTGTTTTTT; CDR3 length: 13; J gene: TRBJ1-4; D gene: .; V gene: TRBV28; clone size: few
CDR3 protein: CASARNGEETQYF; CDR3 DNA: TGTGCCAGCGCGAGGAACGGCGAAGAGACCCAGTACTTC; CDR3 length: 13; J gene: TRBJ2-5; D gene: .; V gene: TRBV2; clone size: few
CDR3 protein: CATRGGINSPLHF; CDR3 DNA: TGTGCCACTCGGGGGGGGATCAATTCACCCCTCCACTTT; CDR3 length: 13; J gene: TRBJ1-6; D gene: .; V gene: TRBV6-6; clone size: .
CDR3 protein: CASGASLGTDTQYF; CDR3 DNA: TGTGCCAGCGGGGCTTCGCTCGGCACAGATACGCAGTATTTT; CDR3 length: 14; J gene: TRBJ2-3; D gene: .; V gene: TRBV11-2; clone size: .
CDR3 protein: CASSFNRDNEQFF; CDR3 DNA: TGTGCCAGCAGCTTTAATAGGGACAATGAGCAGTTCTTC; CDR3 length: 13; J gene: TRBJ2-1; D gene: .; V gene: TRBV7-2; clone size: .
CDR3 protein: CASSLGQSGTEAFF; CDR3 DNA: TGCGCCAGCAGCTTAGGCCAGAGTGGCACTGAAGCTTTCTTT; CDR3 length: 14; J gene: TRBJ1-1; D gene: .; V gene: TRBV5-1; clone size: .
CDR3 protein: CASSLYGNTEAFF; CDR3 DNA: TGTGCCAGCAGCTTATACGGGAACACTGAAGCTTTCTTT; CDR3 length: 13; J gene: TRBJ1-1; D gene: .; V gene: TRBV11-3; clone size: .
CDR3 protein: CASSRVTRGANVLTF; CDR3 DNA: TGTGCCAGCAGTCGGGTTACACGGGGGGCCAACGTCCTGACTTTC; CDR3 length: 15; J gene: TRBJ2-6; D gene: .; V gene: TRBV6-1; clone size: .
CDR3 protein: CASSGQATSNQPQHF; CDR3 DNA: TGTGCCAGCAGCGGACAGGCGACTAGCAATCAGCCCCAGCATTTT; CDR3 length: 15; J gene: TRBJ1-5; D gene: TRBD1; V gene: TRBV2; clone size: .
CDR3 protein: CASADRLNEKLFF; CDR3 DNA: TGTGCCAGCGCGGACAGACTTAATGAAAAACTGTTTTTT; CDR3 length: 13; J gene: TRBJ1-4; D gene: .; V gene: TRBV6-5; clone size: .
CDR3 protein: CASSPSKVRSLNTEAFF; CDR3 DNA: TGTGCCAGCAGCCCTAGCAAGGTACGCTCATTGAACACTGAAGCTTTCTTT; CDR3 length: 17; J gene: TRBJ1-1; D gene: .; V gene: TRBV7-6; clone size: .
CDR3 protein: CASRYSGGGSSYNEQFF; CDR3 DNA: TGTGCCAGCAGATATAGCGGGGGGGGCAGTTCCTACAATGAGCAGTTCTTC; CDR3 length: 17; J gene: TRBJ2-1; D gene: TRBD2; V gene: TRBV7-8; clone size: .
CDR3 protein: CASAGTSGFTDTQYF; CDR3 DNA: TGTGCCAGTGCCGGGACTAGCGGCTTCACAGATACGCAGTATTTT; CDR3 length: 15; J gene: TRBJ2-3; D gene: TRBD2; V gene: TRBV28; clone size: .
CDR3 protein: CSVGDGYEQYF; CDR3 DNA: TGCAGCGTTGGGGACGGGTACGAGCAGTACTTC; CDR3 length: 11; J gene: TRBJ2-7; D gene: .; V gene: TRBV29-1; clone size: .
CDR3 protein: CASSIGQTDNSPLHF; CDR3 DNA: TGTGCCAGCAGTATCGGACAGACAGATAATTCACCCCTCCACTTT; CDR3 length: 15; J gene: TRBJ1-6; D gene: .; V gene: TRBV6-5; clone size: .
CDR3 protein: CASSLAAERGESGSYEQYF; CDR3 DNA: TGCGCCAGCAGCTTGGCCGCGGAGCGGGGGGAGTCTGGCTCCTACGAGCAGTACTTC; CDR3 length: 19; J gene: TRBJ2-7; D gene: TRBD2; V gene: TRBV5-1; clone size: .
CDR3 protein: CASSPRRGGSNTGELFF; CDR3 DNA: TGCGCCAGCAGCCCCAGGCGAGGGGGCTCGAACACCGGGGAGCTGTTTTTT; CDR3 length: 17; J gene: TRBJ2-2; D gene: TRBD1; V gene: TRBV4-3; clone size: .
CDR3 protein: CASGLGEGEPQHF; CDR3 DNA: TGTGCCAGCGGACTAGGGGAGGGAGAGCCCCAGCATTTT; CDR3 length: 13; J gene: TRBJ1-5; D gene: .; V gene: TRBV11-1; clone size: .
CDR3 protein: CASSPQGARNEKLFF; CDR3 DNA: TGCGCCAGCAGCCCCCAGGGGGCGCGTAATGAAAAACTGTTTTTT; CDR3 length: 15; J gene: TRBJ1-4; D gene: TRBD1; V gene: TRBV4-3; clone size: .
CDR3 protein: CASSPGRGGFFGTQYF; CDR3 DNA: TGTGCCAGCAGCCCCGGGCGGGGGGGATTTTTCGGGACCCAGTACTTC; CDR3 length: 16; J gene: TRBJ2-5; D gene: TRBD2; V gene: TRBV7-2; clone size: .
CDR3 protein: CASTSGGYEQYF; CDR3 DNA: TGTGCCAGCACGAGCGGGGGGTACGAGCAGTACTTC; CDR3 length: 12; J gene: TRBJ2-7; D gene: TRBD2; V gene: TRBV7-9; clone size: .
CDR3 protein: CASSSQELQTITYEQYF; CDR3 DNA: TGTGCCAGCTCATCCCAAGAACTGCAGACTATCACCTACGAGCAGTACTTC; CDR3 length: 17; J gene: TRBJ2-7; D gene: .; V gene: TRBV18; clone size: .
CDR3 protein: CASGWGRGSRGSPDTQYF; CDR3 DNA: TGTGCGTCCGGATGGGGAAGGGGTTCACGGGGGTCCCCAGATACGCAGTATTTT; CDR3 length: 18; J gene: TRBJ2-3; D gene: .; V gene: TRBV10-3; clone size: .